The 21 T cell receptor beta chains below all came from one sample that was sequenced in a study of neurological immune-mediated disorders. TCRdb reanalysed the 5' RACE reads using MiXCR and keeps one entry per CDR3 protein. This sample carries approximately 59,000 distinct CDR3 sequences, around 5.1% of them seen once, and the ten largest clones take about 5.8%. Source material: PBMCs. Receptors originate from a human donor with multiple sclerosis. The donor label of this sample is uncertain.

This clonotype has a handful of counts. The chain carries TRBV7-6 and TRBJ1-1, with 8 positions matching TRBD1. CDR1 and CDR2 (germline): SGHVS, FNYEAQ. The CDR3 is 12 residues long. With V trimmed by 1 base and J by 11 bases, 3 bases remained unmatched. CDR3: CASSLVQGAAFF. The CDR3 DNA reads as TGTGCCAGCAGCTTAGTTCAGGGGGCGGCTTTCTTT. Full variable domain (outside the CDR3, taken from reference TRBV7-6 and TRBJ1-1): GAGVSQSPRYKVTKRGQDVALRCDPISGHVSLYWYRQALGQGPEFLTYFNYEAQQDKSGLPNDRFSAERPEGSISTLTIQRTEQRDSAMYRCASSLVQGAAFFGQGTRLTVV.

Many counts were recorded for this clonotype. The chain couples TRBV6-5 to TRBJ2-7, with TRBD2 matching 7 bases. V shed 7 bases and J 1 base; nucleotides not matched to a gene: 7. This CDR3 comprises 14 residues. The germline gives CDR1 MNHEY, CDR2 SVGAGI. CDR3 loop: CASKVARGSYEQYF. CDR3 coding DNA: TGTGCCAGCAAGGTTGCGCGGGGGTCCTACGAGCAGTACTTC.

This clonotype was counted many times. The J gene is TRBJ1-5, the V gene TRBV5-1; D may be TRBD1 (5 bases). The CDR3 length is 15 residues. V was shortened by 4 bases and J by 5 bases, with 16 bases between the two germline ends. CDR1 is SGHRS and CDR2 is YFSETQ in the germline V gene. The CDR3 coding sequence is TGCGCCAGCAGCGCGGGGGAGGGGCCCCATCAGCCCCAGCATTTT. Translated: CASSAGEGPHQPQHF.

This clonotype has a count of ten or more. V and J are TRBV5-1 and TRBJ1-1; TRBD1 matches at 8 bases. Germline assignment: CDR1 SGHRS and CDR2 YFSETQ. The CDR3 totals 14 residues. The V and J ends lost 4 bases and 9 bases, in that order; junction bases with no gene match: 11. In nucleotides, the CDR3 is TGCGCCAGCAGCCTTGACGCAGGGGGCATAAAAGCTTTCTTT. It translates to CASSLDAGGIKAFF.

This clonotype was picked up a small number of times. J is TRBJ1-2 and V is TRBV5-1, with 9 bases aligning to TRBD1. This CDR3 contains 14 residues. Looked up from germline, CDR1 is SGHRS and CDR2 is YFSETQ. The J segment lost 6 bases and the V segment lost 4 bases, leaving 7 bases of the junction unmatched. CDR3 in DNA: TGCGCCAGCAGCGCGTGGACAGGGGAGGATGGCTACACCTTC. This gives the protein CASSAWTGEDGYTF.

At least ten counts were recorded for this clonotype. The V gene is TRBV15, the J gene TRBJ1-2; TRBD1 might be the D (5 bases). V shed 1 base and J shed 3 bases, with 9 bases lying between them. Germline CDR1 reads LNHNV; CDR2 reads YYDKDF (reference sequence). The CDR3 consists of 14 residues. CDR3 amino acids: CATSRGRVDYGYTF. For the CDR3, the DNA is TGTGCCACCAGCAGAGGCAGGGTTGACTATGGCTACACCTTC.

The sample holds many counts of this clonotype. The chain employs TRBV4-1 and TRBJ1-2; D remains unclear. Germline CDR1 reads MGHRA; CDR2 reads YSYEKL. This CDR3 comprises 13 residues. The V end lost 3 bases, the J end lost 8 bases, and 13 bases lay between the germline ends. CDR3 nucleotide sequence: TGCGCCAGCAGCCAGTCTGAGACCTCGGGCTACACCTTC. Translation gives CASSQSETSGYTF.

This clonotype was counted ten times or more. The CDR3 reads CSVDRGTDTQYF. The CDR3 nucleotides read TGCAGCGTTGACAGGGGCACAGATACGCAGTATTTT. The rearrangement links TRBV29-1 to TRBJ2-3, with D perhaps matching TRBD1 (5 bases). The V gene lost 3 bases and the J gene lost 1 base, with 5 bases spanning the gap. Germline CDR1 reads SQVTM; CDR2 reads ANQGSEA. The CDR3 has 12 residues.

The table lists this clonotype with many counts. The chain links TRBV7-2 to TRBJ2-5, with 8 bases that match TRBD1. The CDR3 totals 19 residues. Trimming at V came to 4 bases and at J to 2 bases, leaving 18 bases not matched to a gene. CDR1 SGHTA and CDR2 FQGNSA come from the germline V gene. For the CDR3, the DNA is TGTGCCAGCAGCTCACTCGCCCGGGACAGGCTTTTACGTCAAGAGACCCAGTACTTC. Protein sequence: CASSSLARDRLLRQETQYF.

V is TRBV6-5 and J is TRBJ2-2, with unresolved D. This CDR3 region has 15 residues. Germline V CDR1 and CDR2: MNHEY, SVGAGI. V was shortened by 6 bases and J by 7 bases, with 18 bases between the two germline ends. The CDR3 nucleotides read TGTGCCAGCAGATCCTCACCCCGAATTGGCGGGGAGCTGTTTTTT. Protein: CASRSSPRIGGELFF.

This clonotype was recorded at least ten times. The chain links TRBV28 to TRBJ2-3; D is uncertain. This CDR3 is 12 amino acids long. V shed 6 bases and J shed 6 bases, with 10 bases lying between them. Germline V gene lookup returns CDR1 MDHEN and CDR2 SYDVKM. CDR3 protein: CASSPLYDTQYF. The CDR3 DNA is TGTGCCAGCAGCCCCTTATATGATACGCAGTATTTT.

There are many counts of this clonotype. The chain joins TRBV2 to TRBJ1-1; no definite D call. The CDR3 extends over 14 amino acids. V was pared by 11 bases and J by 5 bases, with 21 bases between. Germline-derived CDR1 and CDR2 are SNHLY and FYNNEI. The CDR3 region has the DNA TGTGCCCGGAGACGGGGAAAGCTCGTGACTGAAGCTTTCTTT. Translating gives CARRRGKLVTEAFF. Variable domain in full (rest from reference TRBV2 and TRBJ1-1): EPEVTQTPSHQVTQMGQEVILRCVPISNHLYFYWYRQILGQKVEFLVSFYNNEISEKSEIFDDQFSVERPDGSNFTLKIRSTKLEDSAMYFCARRRGKLVTEAFFGQGTRLTVV.

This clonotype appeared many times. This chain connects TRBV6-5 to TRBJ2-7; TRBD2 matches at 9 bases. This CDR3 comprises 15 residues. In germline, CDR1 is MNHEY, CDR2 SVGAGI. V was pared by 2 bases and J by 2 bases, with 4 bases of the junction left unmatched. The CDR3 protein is CASSYDGLATYEQYF. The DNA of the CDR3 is TGTGCCAGCAGTTACGATGGACTAGCGACCTACGAGCAGTACTTC.

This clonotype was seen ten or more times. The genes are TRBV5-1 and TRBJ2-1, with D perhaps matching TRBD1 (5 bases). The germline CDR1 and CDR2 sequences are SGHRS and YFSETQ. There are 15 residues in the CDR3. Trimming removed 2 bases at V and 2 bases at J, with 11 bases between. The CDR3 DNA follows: TGCGCCAGCAGCTTTAGGGGTGACCCCTACAATGAGCAGTTCTTC. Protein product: CASSFRGDPYNEQFF.

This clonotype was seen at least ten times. The CDR3 here is CASMSLAGGLQETQYF. DNA of the CDR3: TGCGCCAGCATGTCCCTAGCGGGGGGTCTTCAAGAGACCCAGTACTTC. This chain connects TRBV5-1 to TRBJ2-5, with 11 nucleotides matching TRBD2. The CDR3 is made up of 16 amino acids. The ends lost 6 bases at V and 2 bases at J; junction bases unmatched: 9. Germline lookup yields CDR1 SGHRS and CDR2 YFSETQ. The full variable domain, its missing parts supplied by reference TRBV5-1 and TRBJ2-5, is KAGVTQTPRYLIKTRGQQVTLSCSPISGHRSVSWYQQTPGQGLQFLFEYFSETQRNKGNFPGRFSGRQFSNSRSEMNVSTLELGDSALYLCASMSLAGGLQETQYFGPGTRLLVL.

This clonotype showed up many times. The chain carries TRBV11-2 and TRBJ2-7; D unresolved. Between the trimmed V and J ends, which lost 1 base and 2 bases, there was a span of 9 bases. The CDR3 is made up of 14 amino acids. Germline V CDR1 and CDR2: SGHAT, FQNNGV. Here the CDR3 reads CASSLGSQAYEQYF. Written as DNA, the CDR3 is TGTGCCAGCAGCTTAGGTTCCCAGGCCTACGAGCAGTACTTC. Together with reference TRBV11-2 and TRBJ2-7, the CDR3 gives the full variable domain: EAGVAQSPRYKIIEKRQSVAFWCNPISGHATLYWYQQILGQGPKLLIQFQNNGVVDDSQLPKDRFSAERLKGVDSTLKIQPAKLEDSAVYLCASSLGSQAYEQYFGPGTRLTVT.

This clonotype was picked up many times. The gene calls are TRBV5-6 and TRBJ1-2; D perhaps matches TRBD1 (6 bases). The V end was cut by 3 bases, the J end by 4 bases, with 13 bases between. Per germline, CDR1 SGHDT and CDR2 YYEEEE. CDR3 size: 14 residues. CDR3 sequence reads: CASSSQGPGYGYTF. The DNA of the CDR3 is TGTGCCAGCAGCTCTCAGGGGCCGGGCTATGGCTACACCTTC.

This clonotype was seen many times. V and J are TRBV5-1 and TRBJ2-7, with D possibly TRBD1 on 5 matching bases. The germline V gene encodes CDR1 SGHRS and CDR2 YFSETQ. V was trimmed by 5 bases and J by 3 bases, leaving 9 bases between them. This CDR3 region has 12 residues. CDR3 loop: CASRRQNYEQYF. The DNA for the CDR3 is TGCGCCAGCAGGAGACAGAACTACGAGCAGTACTTC.

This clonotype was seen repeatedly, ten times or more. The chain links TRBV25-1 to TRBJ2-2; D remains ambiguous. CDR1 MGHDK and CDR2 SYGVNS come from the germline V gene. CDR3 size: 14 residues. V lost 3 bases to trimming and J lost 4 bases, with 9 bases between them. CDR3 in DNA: TGTGCCAGCAGTGATTCACACCTCACCGGGGAGCTGTTTTTT. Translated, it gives CASSDSHLTGELFF.

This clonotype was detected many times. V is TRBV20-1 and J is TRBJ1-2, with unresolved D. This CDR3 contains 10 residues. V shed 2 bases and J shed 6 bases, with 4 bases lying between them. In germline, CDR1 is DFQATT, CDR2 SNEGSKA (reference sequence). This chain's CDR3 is CSARRDGYTF. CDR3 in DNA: TGCAGTGCTAGAAGGGATGGCTACACCTTC.

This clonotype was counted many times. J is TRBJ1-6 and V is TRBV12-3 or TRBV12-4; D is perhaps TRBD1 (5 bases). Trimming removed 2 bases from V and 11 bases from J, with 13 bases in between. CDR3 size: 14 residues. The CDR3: CASSLWDPGAPLHF. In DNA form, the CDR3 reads TGTGCCAGCAGTTTATGGGACCCGGGAGCACCCCTCCACTTT.